This TCR beta chain was obtained from a study of T cell responses to AZD1222 COVID-19 vaccine. CDR1 and CDR2 (germline): SGHNT, YYREEE (reference sequence). Trimming shortened V by 2 bases and J by 4 bases, and 12 bases separated the two germline ends. CDR3 length: 15 residues. Notes on the study in general: Across the whole spike, CD4 TCRs peaked at regions 160-218 and 743-854. Most donors were white British, females outnumbered males, and clonal diversity was possibly underestimated.

About this clone itself: Its target is unknown.

Some clones are missing from TCRdb's copy, which holds only in-frame ones; the method was immunoSEQ multiplex PCR. The sample lists 150,000 to 180,000 clones; 80% to 90% were seen once. The sample was peripheral blood, taken on day 0 of MenACWY control vaccination. The chain joins TRBV5-4 to TRBJ1-4; D is uncertain. This TCR came from an adult in good health. The CDR3 DNA reads TGTGCCAGCAGCTTTCAGGTGACCGGTAATGAAAAACTGTTTTTT. This translates into CASSFQVTGNEKLFF.